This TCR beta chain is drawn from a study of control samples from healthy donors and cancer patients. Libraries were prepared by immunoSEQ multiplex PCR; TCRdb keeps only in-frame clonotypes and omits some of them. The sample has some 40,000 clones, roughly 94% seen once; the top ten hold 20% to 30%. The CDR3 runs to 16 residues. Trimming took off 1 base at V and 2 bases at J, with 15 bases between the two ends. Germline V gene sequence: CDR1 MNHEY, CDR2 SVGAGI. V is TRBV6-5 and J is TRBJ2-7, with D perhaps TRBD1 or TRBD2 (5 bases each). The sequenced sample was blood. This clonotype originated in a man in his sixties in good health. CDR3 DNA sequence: TGTGCCAGCAGTTACTACGAAGGGGAGATAACCTACGAGCAGTACTTC. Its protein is CASSYYEGEITYEQYF.